Each of the 8 T cell receptor beta chains below was sequenced from the same sample in a study of regulatory T cells in long-lasting Graves disease. Time point specified: newly diagnosed GD, antithyroid drugs for less than 3 months. Preparation of the TCR library used RNA extracted from PBMCs. Researchers made TCR beta libraries by using iRepertoire HTBI primers and running Arm-PCR on CDR3 regions. A single record per CDR3 protein comes from TCRdb applying MiXCR to the multiplex PCR reads. The repertoire includes about 430,000 distinct CDR3 sequences, about 15% of them detected once, and roughly 7.7% sits in the top ten. This same sample was also part of a study on T cells in Graves' hyperthyroidism and ophthalmopathy.

Material: peripheral blood mononuclear cells (PBMCs), obtained at new diagnosis, from a patient treated with antithyroid drugs. These receptors all come from a woman aged 40 to 49 with Graves disease.

There are many counts of this clonotype. At one end, the junction sequence differs from germline, possibly due to a read error. This chain joins TRBV15 and TRBJ2-2; 7 nucleotides match TRBD2. This CDR3 has 16 amino acids. CDR1 LNHNV and CDR2 YYDKDF come from the germline V gene (reference sequence). Here the CDR3 reads CATSPGEGRNPGELFF. CDR3 DNA: TGTGCCACCTCCCCGGGGGAGGGGCGGAACCCCGGGGAGCTGTTTTTT. The variable domain in full, completed from reference TRBV15 and TRBJ2-2, reads DAMVIQNPRYQVTQFGKPVTLSCSQTLNHNVMYWYQQKSSQAPKLLFHYYDKDFNNEADTPDNFQSRRPNTSFCFLDIRSPGLGDTAMYLCATSPGEGRNPGELFFGEGSRLTVL.

This clonotype was recorded at least ten times. V is TRBV5-8 and J is TRBJ1-5, with 7 positions matching TRBD1. With 3 bases clipped from V and 6 bases from J, the junction kept 6 bases outside the gene matches. The CDR3 has 14 residues. Germline V lookup: CDR1 SGHTS, CDR2 YDEGEE. This CDR3 is CASSSTGIGQPQHF. The CDR3 nucleotides are TGTGCCAGCAGCTCGACAGGGATAGGTCAGCCCCAGCATTTT.

There are a few counts of this clonotype. The J gene is TRBJ2-1, the V gene TRBV27; 9 bases fit TRBD2. This CDR3 is 16 amino acids long. Per germline, CDR1 MNHEY and CDR2 SMNVEV (reference sequence). Losses at the gene ends were 1 base for V and 6 bases for J; bases not matched to a gene: 7. CDR3 loop: CASSLWGGRAVNEQFF. DNA of the CDR3: TGTGCCAGCAGTTTATGGGGCGGGAGGGCCGTCAATGAGCAGTTCTTC.

In its sample, this clonotype was seen many times. This sequence joins TRBV13 and TRBJ2-3, with D perhaps matching TRBD1 (5 bases). The CDR3 runs to 14 residues. The germline V and J ends were trimmed by 2 bases and 3 bases, with 9 bases remaining between them. Germline assignment: CDR1 PRHDT and CDR2 FYEKMQ (reference sequence). CDR3 DNA: TGTGCCAGCAGCTTACGTCAGGGAACAGATACGCAGTATTTT. This sequence encodes CASSLRQGTDTQYF.

This clonotype turned up a few times. This chain joins TRBV29-1 and TRBJ2-2; D gene unclear. V was pared by 6 bases and J by 4 bases, with 12 bases between. The length of the CDR3 is 13 residues. The germline CDR1 and CDR2 sequences are SQVTM and ANQGSEA. CDR3 in amino acids: CSVASGSTGELFF. The CDR3 nucleotides read TGCAGCGTCGCCTCGGGTAGCACCGGGGAGCTGTTTTTT.

This clonotype showed up many times. The V and J genes are TRBV6-5 and TRBJ2-7; tentatively, D is TRBD1 (5 bases). CDR3 length equals 16 residues. Germline-derived CDR1 and CDR2 are MNHEY and SVGAGI. Trimming took off 4 bases at V and 0 bases at J, with 16 bases between the two ends. For the CDR3, the DNA is TGTGCCAGCAGTTGGAACGGACGGACAACCTCCTACGAGCAGTACTTC. The encoded protein is CASSWNGRTTSYEQYF.

On this clonotype: A much larger clonotype is one base distant, so this may be a read error. This rearrangement joins TRBV5-4 to TRBJ2-7; TRBD2 matches 8 bases. Unmatched junction bases numbered 8, after V lost 2 bases and J lost 7 bases. Germline assignment: CDR1 SGHNT and CDR2 YYREEE (reference sequence). This CDR3 is built from 14 residues. The CDR3 coding sequence is TGTGCCAGCAGCTTAGCGGGAGCGGCAGAAGAGCAGTACTTC. The encoded protein is CASSLAGAAEEQYF.

This clonotype was seen a handful of times. This rearrangement joins TRBV19 to TRBJ2-5, with TRBD2 matching 9 bases. The germline V gene encodes CDR1 LNHDA and CDR2 SQIVND (reference sequence). The CDR3 spans 19 residues. V shed 7 bases, J shed 2 bases, and the junction held 20 bases outside the gene matches. CDR3 in amino acids: CASTPEALIPGLAQETQYF. The CDR3 nucleotides read TGTGCCAGTACTCCTGAGGCCCTTATTCCGGGACTAGCTCAAGAGACCCAGTACTTC. Full variable domain (remainder filled in from reference TRBV19 and TRBJ2-5): DGGITQSPKYLFRKEGQNVTLSCEQNLNHDAMYWYRQDPGQGLRLIYYSQIVNDFQKGDIAEGYSVSREKKESFPLTVTSAQKNPTAFYLCASTPEALIPGLAQETQYFGPGTRLLVL.